This T cell receptor (beta chain) comes out of a study of CD8 T cells in Susac syndrome. Turning to the study itself: When their blood was taken, patients with Susac syndrome were therapy-naive, taking corticosteroids, or taking intravenous immunoglobulin alone.

RNA, at roughly 0.45 to 1 ug, was reverse transcribed with random hexamers. Each CDR3 protein gets one entry after TCRdb re-called the immunoSEQ multiplex PCR reads with MiXCR. The data show 75,000 to 80,000 distinct CDR3 sequences, roughly 94% seen once. Deletions cut 5 bases from V and 3 bases from J, with 8 bases between. CDR3 size: 12 residues. Germline V gene data show CDR1 as SEHNR and CDR2 as FQNEAQ (reference sequence). The sequence derives from a human donor with Susac syndrome. Material for sequencing was CD8+ T cells from PBMCs. The genes are TRBV7-9 and TRBJ2-7, with D perhaps TRBD1 (5 bases). The CDR3 here is CASSQTVYEQYF. The DNA of the CDR3 is TGTGCCAGCAGCCAGACAGTCTACGAGCAGTACTTC.